Presented here are 19 T cell receptor beta chains from one specimen sequenced in a study of cytomegalovirus exposure and HLA in healthy donors. Use of 60 Vbeta and 13 Jbeta primers characterized the PCR. Sequenced by immunoSEQ multiplex PCR; TCRdb stores in-frame clones only, minus some. The sample yields under 130,000 clones, less than 80% seen once. Sequencing input: PBMCs. The receptors were sampled from a young man in good health and CMV-seronegative.

A remark on this clone: Its ends do not fully match the called genes, so a read error is possible. The chain links TRBV9 to TRBJ2-3, with D possibly being TRBD2 (7 bases). This CDR3 is built from 16 residues. Germline V gene sequence: CDR1 SGDLS, CDR2 YYNGEE. The CDR3 is CASSALEGGITHTQYF. DNA of the CDR3: TGTGCCAGCAGCGCCCTGGAGGGGGGGATCACACATACGCAGTATTTT.

The sample holds a few counts of this clone. J is TRBJ1-2 and V is TRBV18; D not resolved. CDR1 is KGHSH, CDR2 LQKENI, per germline. CDR3 length: 18 amino acids. Trimming took 0 bases from V and 4 from J, leaving 21 bases between them. The CDR3 loop reads CASSPPISSAGPFYGYTF. CDR3 nucleotide sequence: TGTGCCAGCTCACCACCGATTTCGTCGGCGGGTCCCTTCTATGGCTACACCTTC.

This clone was found a few times. The chain combines TRBV10-3 with TRBJ2-3; the D gene is possibly TRBD1 (6 bases). Germline V lookup: CDR1 ENHRY, CDR2 SYGVKD. V was trimmed by 7 bases and J by 5 bases, leaving 10 bases between them. The CDR3 runs 12 residues. The CDR3 spells CAIKEGQDTQYF. The CDR3 region has the DNA TGTGCCATCAAAGAGGGACAAGATACGCAGTATTTT.

The chain has TRBV10-3 and TRBJ1-2; 8 nucleotides match TRBD1. The J segment lost 8 bases and the V segment lost 7 bases, leaving 9 bases of the junction unmatched. From germline, CDR1 is ENHRY and CDR2 SYGVKD. CDR3 size: 13 residues. The CDR3 protein is CAINKDREQGYTF. CDR3 nucleotides: TGTGCCATCAATAAGGACAGGGAACAGGGCTACACCTTC.

The CDR3 nucleotides are TGTGCCATCAGAAGCGGGGACACAGATACGCAGTATTTT. This sequence encodes CAIRSGDTDTQYF. The V call is TRBV10-3, the J call TRBJ2-3; 7 bases are a match to TRBD2. V trimming: 6 bases; J trimming: 2 bases; junction bases outside the gene matches: 2. Germline values: CDR1 ENHRY, CDR2 SYGVKD. This CDR3 has 13 amino acids.

The chain uses TRBV5-6 and TRBJ2-5, with D tentatively TRBD1 (6 bases). The V end lost 5 bases, the J end lost 4 bases, and 18 bases lay between the germline ends. CDR3 length: 15 residues. The germline CDR1 and CDR2 sequences are SGHDT and YYEEEE. CDR3 DNA: TGTGCCAGCAGTTCAACCGGACAGATATCAGAGACCCAGTACTTC. Translation: CASSSTGQISETQYF.

For the CDR3, the DNA is TGTGCCAGCAGCTTACAAGACAGTAGCTCCTACGAGCAGTACTTC. Translating gives CASSLQDSSSYEQYF. This rearrangement joins TRBV7-2 to TRBJ2-7, with D maybe TRBD1 (5 bases). V lost 2 bases and J lost 0, with 11 bases in between. Germline V gene data show CDR1 as SGHTA and CDR2 as FQGNSA. This CDR3 is built from 15 residues.

J is TRBJ2-7 and V is TRBV13; the match to TRBD1 covers 7 bases. Unmatched junction bases numbered 9, after V lost 0 bases and J lost 4 bases. The CDR3 length is 16 residues. CDR1 and CDR2 (germline): PRHDT, FYEKMQ (reference sequence). As DNA, the CDR3 is TGTGCCAGCAGCTTAGGCCGGGACAGCCTGATATACGAGCAGTACTTC. Residues: CASSLGRDSLIYEQYF.

V gene TRBV25-1 combines with J gene TRBJ1-5; D is uncertain. Germline V gene sequence: CDR1 MGHDK, CDR2 SYGVNS. Trimming stripped 1 base from V and 5 bases from J, with 15 bases between. The CDR3 contains 16 residues. CDR3 amino acids: CASSESVGGGDQPQHF. The CDR3 DNA follows: TGTGCCAGCAGTGAATCGGTGGGAGGCGGTGATCAGCCCCAGCATTTT.

The chain recombines TRBV29-1 with TRBJ1-1; no reliable D call. The CDR3 covers 13 residues. Germline CDR1 is SQVTM and CDR2 is ANQGSEA. The V end was cut by 6 bases, the J end by 0 bases, with 11 bases between. In nucleotides, the CDR3 is TGCAGCGTGTCTATAGAAATGAACACTGAAGCTTTCTTT. Protein: CSVSIEMNTEAFF.

The chain combines TRBV28 with TRBJ1-1, with a possible D match to TRBD1 (6 bases). Germline V lookup: CDR1 MDHEN, CDR2 SYDVKM. Trimming stripped 6 bases from V and 1 base from J, with 18 bases between. The CDR3 totals 16 residues. The CDR3 sequence is CASRFPPVQGNTEAFF. Written as DNA, the CDR3 is TGTGCCAGCAGATTTCCACCCGTACAGGGGAACACTGAAGCTTTCTTT.

The gene calls are TRBV27 and TRBJ1-5, with 10 bases lining up with TRBD1. From germline, CDR1 is MNHEY and CDR2 SMNVEV (reference sequence). The CDR3 extends over 19 amino acids. V lost 6 bases and J lost 0; bases outside the gene matches: 14. DNA of the CDR3: TGTGCCAGCAGATCCCTCGACAGGGGGCCGGACTATAGCAATCAGCCCCAGCATTTT. Translated: CASRSLDRGPDYSNQPQHF.

V and J are TRBV29-1 and TRBJ2-1, with D maybe TRBD2 (6 bases). Between the trimmed V and J ends, which lost 0 bases and 0 bases, there was a span of 6 bases. The germline V gene has CDR1 SQVTM and CDR2 ANQGSEA. The length of the CDR3 is 14 residues. The CDR3 DNA reads as TGCAGCGTTGAAGAGCGGGACTCCTACAATGAGCAGTTCTTC. Translating gives CSVEERDSYNEQFF.

The chain recombines TRBV6-5 with TRBJ1-2; D remains unclear. V was pared by 2 bases and J by 1 base, with 8 bases between. Looked up from germline, CDR1 is MNHEY and CDR2 is SVGAGI. The length of the CDR3 is 14 residues. The CDR3 region is CASSYGSGNYGYTF. Written as DNA, the CDR3 is TGTGCCAGCAGTTACGGGTCAGGTAACTATGGCTACACCTTC.

The V gene is TRBV28, the J gene TRBJ1-2; D gene unclear. The CDR3 contains 13 residues. Germline values: CDR1 MDHEN, CDR2 SYDVKM. V lost 6 bases and J 2 bases, leaving 10 bases between the germline ends. This chain's CDR3 is CASSPPGNYGYTF. The CDR3 DNA sequence: TGTGCCAGCAGCCCCCCCGGGAACTATGGCTACACCTTC.

This rearrangement joins TRBV9 to TRBJ2-2; possibly TRBD1 for D (6 bases). V was pared by 0 bases and J by 0 bases, with 12 bases between. The CDR3 consists of 17 residues. CDR1 is SGDLS, CDR2 YYNGEE, per germline. CDR3 loop: CASSVVLGQSNTGELFF. CDR3 bases: TGTGCCAGCAGCGTAGTCCTCGGACAGTCGAACACCGGGGAGCTGTTTTTT.

The V call is TRBV10-1, the J call TRBJ2-3; 10 bases are shared with TRBD2. Germline CDR1 reads WNHNN; CDR2 reads SYGVQD (reference sequence). V was clipped by 5 bases and J by 4 bases; unmatched bases: 6. CDR3 size: 15 residues. The CDR3: CASSSSGGASDTQYF. The CDR3 nucleotides are TGCGCCAGCAGTTCAAGCGGGGGGGCCTCAGATACGCAGTATTTT.

In its sample, this clone was seen once. J is TRBJ2-7 and V is TRBV5-1; a possible D gene is TRBD1 (6 bases). CDR3 length: 17 residues. Germline CDR1 SGHRS, CDR2 YFSETQ. Trimming removed 0 bases at V and 3 bases at J, with 19 bases between. DNA of the CDR3: TGCGCCAGCAGCTTGGGACAGGTCCACGGCGGGCTCTACGAGCAGTACTTC. Amino acids: CASSLGQVHGGLYEQYF.

This chain links TRBV28 with TRBJ2-7; unclear D gene. Looked up from germline, CDR1 is MDHEN and CDR2 is SYDVKM. This CDR3 region has 15 residues. Trimming removed 3 bases from V and 3 bases from J, with 15 bases in between. CDR3 loop: CASSLSLRKSYEQYF. CDR3 DNA sequence: TGTGCCAGCAGTTTGTCCCTTCGTAAGAGCTACGAGCAGTACTTC.